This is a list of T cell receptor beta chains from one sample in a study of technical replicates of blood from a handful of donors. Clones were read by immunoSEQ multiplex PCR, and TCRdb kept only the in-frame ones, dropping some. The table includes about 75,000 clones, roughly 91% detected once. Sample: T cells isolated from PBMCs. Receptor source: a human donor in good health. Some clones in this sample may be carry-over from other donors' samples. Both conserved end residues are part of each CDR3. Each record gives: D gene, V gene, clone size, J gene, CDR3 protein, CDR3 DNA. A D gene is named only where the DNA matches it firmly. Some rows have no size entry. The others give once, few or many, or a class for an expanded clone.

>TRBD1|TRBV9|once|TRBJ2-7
CASSGGTAPYEQYF
TGTGCCAGCAGCGGAGGGACAGCGCCCTACGAGCAGTACTTC
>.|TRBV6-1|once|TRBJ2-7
CASSHRRELVFEQYF
TGTGCCAGCAGCCATCGCAGGGAACTCGTGTTCGAGCAGTACTTC
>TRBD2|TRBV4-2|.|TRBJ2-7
CASSQEGTSGPYEQYF
TGTGCCAGCAGCCAGGAAGGGACTAGCGGACCTTACGAGCAGTACTTC
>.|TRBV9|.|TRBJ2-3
CASSVIGGTLTDTQYF
TGTGCCAGCAGCGTGATCGGAGGGACTCTCACAGATACGCAGTATTTT
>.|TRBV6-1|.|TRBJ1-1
CASSEDLPGHTEAFF
TGTGCCAGCAGTGAAGATCTTCCGGGTCACACTGAAGCTTTCTTT
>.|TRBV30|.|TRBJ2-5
CAWSVSGPQETQYF
TGTGCCTGGAGTGTGTCTGGGCCCCAAGAGACCCAGTACTTC
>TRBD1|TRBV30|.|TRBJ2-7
CAWSPDRETYEQYF
TGTGCCTGGAGCCCTGACAGGGAAACCTACGAGCAGTACTTC
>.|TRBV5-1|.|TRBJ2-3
CASRMTLAGGITDTQYF
TGCGCCAGCAGGATGACCTTGGCAGGAGGGATCACAGATACGCAGTATTTT
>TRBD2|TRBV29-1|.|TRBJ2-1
CSVEALAERYEQFF
TGCAGCGTTGAAGCACTAGCGGAGCGTTATGAGCAGTTCTTC
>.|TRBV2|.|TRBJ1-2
CASSTGKYGYTF
TGTGCCAGCAGTACAGGGAAATATGGCTACACCTTC
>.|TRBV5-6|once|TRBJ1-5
CASSLLVGSNQPQHF
TGTGCCAGCAGCTTATTGGTCGGTAGCAATCAGCCCCAGCATTTT
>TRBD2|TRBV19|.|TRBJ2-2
CASSREGGTGELFF
TGTGCCAGTAGCCGGGAGGGTGGAACCGGGGAGCTGTTTTTT
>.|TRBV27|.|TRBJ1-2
CASSLSAATVYGYTF
TGTGCCAGCAGTTTATCGGCGGCCACCGTCTATGGCTACACCTTC
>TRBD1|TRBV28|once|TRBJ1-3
CASRDRDSLSDF
TGTGCCAGCAGGGACAGGGACAGCCTATCCGATTTT
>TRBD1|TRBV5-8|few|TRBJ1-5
CASQDRGGNQPQHF
TGTGCCAGCCAGGACAGGGGAGGCAATCAGCCCCAGCATTTT
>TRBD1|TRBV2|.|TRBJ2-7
CASRSTGGSYEQYF
TGTGCCAGCAGATCGACAGGGGGGTCCTACGAGCAGTACTTC
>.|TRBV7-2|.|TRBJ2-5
CASSPPLGRETQYF
TGTGCCAGCAGCCCGCCTCTGGGCCGAGAGACCCAGTACTTC
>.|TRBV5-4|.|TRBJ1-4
CASSLGGGKKLFF
TGTGCCAGCAGCTTGGGAGGGGGTAAAAAACTGTTTTTT
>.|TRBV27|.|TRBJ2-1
CASSLRSERSYNEQFF
TGTGCCAGCAGCCTCCGGTCGGAGCGCTCCTACAATGAGCAGTTCTTC
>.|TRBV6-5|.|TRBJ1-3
CASWRENTIYF
TGTGCCAGCTGGAGGGAGAACACCATATATTTT
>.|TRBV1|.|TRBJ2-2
CTSSQLGLAGADGELFF
TGCACCAGCAGCCAATTAGGACTAGCGGGTGCTGACGGGGAGCTGTTTTTT
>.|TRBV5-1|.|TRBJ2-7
CASSLLGAPSYEQYF
TGCGCCAGCAGCTTGTTGGGGGCGCCCTCCTACGAGCAGTACTTC
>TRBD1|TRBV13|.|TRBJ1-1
CASSPADRDRWNTEAFF
TGTGCCAGCAGCCCCGCCGACCGGGACAGGTGGAACACTGAAGCTTTCTTT
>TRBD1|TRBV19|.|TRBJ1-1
CASSKTHLRGLTEAFF
TGTGCCAGTAGTAAAACCCATCTCAGGGGGCTTACTGAAGCTTTCTTT
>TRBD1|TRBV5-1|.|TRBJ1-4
CASSSPGQSEKLFF
TGCGCCAGCAGCTCACCGGGACAGAGTGAAAAACTGTTTTTT
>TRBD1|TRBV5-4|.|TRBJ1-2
CASSFGTGVGYTF
TGTGCCAGCAGCTTCGGGACAGGGGTCGGCTACACCTTC
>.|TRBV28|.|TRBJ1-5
CASSLMVAEKIDFYSNQPQHF
TGTGCCAGCAGCTTAATGGTGGCGGAGAAAATAGACTTTTATAGCAATCAGCCCCAGCATTTT
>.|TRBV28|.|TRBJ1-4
CASLGGEKLFF
TGTGCCAGCCTAGGGGGTGAAAAACTGTTTTTT
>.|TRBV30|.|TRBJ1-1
CAWNYFTANTEAFF
TGTGCCTGGAATTATTTCACAGCGAACACTGAAGCTTTCTTT
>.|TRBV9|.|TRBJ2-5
CASGQGQHQETQYF
TGTGCCAGCGGGCAGGGCCAACACCAAGAGACCCAGTACTTC
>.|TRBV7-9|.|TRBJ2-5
CASRPRDSHSETQYF
TGTGCCAGCAGGCCGAGGGACTCCCACTCAGAGACCCAGTACTTC
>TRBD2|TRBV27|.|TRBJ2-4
CAVREGMNIQYF
TGTGCCGTTCGGGAGGGGATGAACATTCAGTACTTC
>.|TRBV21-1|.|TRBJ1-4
CASSKSCRPRGKLFF
TGTGCCAGCAGCAAATCGTGCAGACCACGGGGAAAACTGTTTTTT
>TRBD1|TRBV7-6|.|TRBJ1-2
CASSSETGSGGYTF
TGTGCCAGCAGCTCAGAGACAGGGAGTGGTGGCTACACCTTC
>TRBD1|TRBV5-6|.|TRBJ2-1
CASSRTGIEQFF
TGTGCCAGCAGCCGGACAGGGATTGAGCAGTTCTTC
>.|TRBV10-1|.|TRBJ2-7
CASTNDSTRYEQYF
TGCGCCAGCACGAATGACTCTACCCGCTACGAGCAGTACTTC
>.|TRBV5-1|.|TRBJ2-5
CASSLLSRETQYF
TGCGCCAGCAGCTTGCTGTCGCGAGAGACCCAGTACTTC
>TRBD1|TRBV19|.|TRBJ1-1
CASSIQGGTEAFF
TGTGCCAGTAGTATCCAGGGGGGCACTGAAGCTTTCTTT
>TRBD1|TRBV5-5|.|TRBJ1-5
CASTLETGEKRHQPQHF
TGTGCCAGCACCCTCGAGACAGGGGAGAAGCGTCATCAGCCCCAGCATTTT
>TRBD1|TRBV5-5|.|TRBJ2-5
CASSLTGAEAETQYF
TGTGCCAGCAGCCTGACAGGGGCTGAGGCGGAGACCCAGTACTTC
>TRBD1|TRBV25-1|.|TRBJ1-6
CASSDYWTGGLHSPLHF
TGTGCCAGCAGTGACTACTGGACAGGGGGTCTTCATTCACCCCTCCACTTT
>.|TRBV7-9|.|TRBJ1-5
CASSLADQPQHF
TGTGCCAGCAGCTTAGCCGATCAGCCCCAGCATTTT